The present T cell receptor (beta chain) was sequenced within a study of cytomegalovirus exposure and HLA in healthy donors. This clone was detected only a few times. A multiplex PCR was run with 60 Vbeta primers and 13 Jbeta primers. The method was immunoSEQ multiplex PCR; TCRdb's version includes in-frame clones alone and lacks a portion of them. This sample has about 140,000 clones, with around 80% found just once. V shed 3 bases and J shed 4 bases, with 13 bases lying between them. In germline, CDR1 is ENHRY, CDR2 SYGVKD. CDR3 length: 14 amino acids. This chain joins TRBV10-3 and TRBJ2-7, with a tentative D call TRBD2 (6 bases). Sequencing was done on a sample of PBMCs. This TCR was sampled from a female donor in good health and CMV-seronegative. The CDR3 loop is CAISEGQGGYEQYF. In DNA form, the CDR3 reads TGTGCCATCAGTGAAGGCCAAGGAGGGTACGAGCAGTACTTC.